Following are 10 T cell receptor beta chains from one sample sequenced in a study of glioma-infiltrating T cells (dated by TCRdb to 2016 to 2018). The sample was run on an Illumina MiSeq. The iRepertoire nested amplicon-rescue multiplex PCR (arm-PCR) platform was used to amplify TCR alpha and beta CDR3 regions from RNA. Using fastp trimming at Q25 and MiXCR clonotype assembly, TCRdb reanalyzed the public sequencing data and kept in-frame beta chains. One record per CDR3 amino acid sequence lists the most common genes and DNA. The sample profile shows around 350,000 distinct CDR3 sequences; approximately 42% of them were found once. Of the sample, 12% falls within the top ten clones. Specimen: glioma tissue, nonneoplastic brain tissue, or PBMCs (not recorded which). Every receptor here comes from a human donor with low-grade glioma or glioblastoma, undergoing nonglioma brain surgery, or in good health (not recorded which).

The chain carries TRBV27 and TRBJ2-2; TRBD1 matches 9 bases. With 6 bases clipped from V and 8 bases from J, the junction kept 7 bases outside the gene matches. The CDR3 is 14 amino acids. The germline V gene has CDR1 MNHEY and CDR2 SMNVEV (reference sequence). The CDR3 DNA follows: TGTGCCAGCAGAACTACAGGGGGCGGAGGGGAGCTGTTTTTT. Its protein is CASRTTGGGGELFF.

This clonotype has only a few counts. The J gene is TRBJ2-1, the V gene TRBV19, with TRBD1 matching 10 bases. The length of the CDR3 is 13 residues. Trimming removed 6 bases from V and 6 bases from J; junction bases left unmatched: 2. CDR1 is LNHDA, CDR2 SQIVND, per germline (reference sequence). The CDR3 DNA is TGTGCCAGTAGGCGGACAGGGGGCAATGAGCAGTTCTTC. It translates to CASRRTGGNEQFF.

In regard to this clonotype: A junction end diverges from the germline sequence, so it may reflect a read error. J is TRBJ1-6 and V is TRBV27, with D unclear. Per germline, CDR1 MNHEY and CDR2 SMNVEV (reference sequence). The CDR3 totals 12 residues. CDR3 amino acids: CARSFSGAPLHF. Written as DNA, the CDR3 is TGTGCCAGGAGTTTCTCCGGGGCACCCCTCCACTTT.

The V gene is TRBV3-1, the J gene TRBJ1-1; 9 positions agree with TRBD1. Germline CDR1 LGHDT, CDR2 YNNKEL (reference sequence). The CDR3 has 18 amino acids. Trimming cost V 2 bases and J 5 bases; bases outside gene matches: 15. CDR3 loop: CASSQPKWGQGRETEAFF. The CDR3 DNA sequence: TGTGCCAGCAGCCAACCCAAGTGGGGACAGGGAAGGGAAACTGAAGCTTTCTTT.

In the case of this clonotype: Since a much larger clone is just one base distant, this may be a read error. The chain links TRBV6-2 or TRBV6-3 to TRBJ2-3, with D perhaps TRBD2 (5 bases). Germline V gene sequence: CDR1 MNHEY, CDR2 SVGEGT. This CDR3 has 15 residues. The CDR3 region is CARSYSSGNTDTQYF. In DNA form, the CDR3 reads TGTGCCAGAAGTTACTCCTCCGGGAACACAGATACGCAGTATTTT.

CDR3 sequence: CASSMVQGIITEAFF. CDR3 DNA sequence: TGTGCCAGTAGTATGGTACAGGGGATCATCACTGAAGCTTTCTTT. The V call is TRBV19, the J call TRBJ1-1; 7 bases are shared with TRBD1. V dropped 3 bases and J dropped 4; count of bases not matched to a gene: 8. The CDR3 is 15 amino acids. Germline V gives CDR1 LNHDA, CDR2 SQIVND (reference sequence).

In this sample, this clonotype turned up a few times. The V gene is TRBV20-1, the J gene TRBJ1-3, with D uncertain. V lost 6 bases and J lost 4, with 16 bases in between. This CDR3 comprises 14 residues. Per the germline V gene, CDR1 is DFQATT and CDR2 is SNEGSKA (reference sequence). CDR3 sequence reads: CSARPIEVGNTIYF. The CDR3 region has the DNA TGCAGTGCCAGGCCTATTGAGGTCGGAAACACCATATATTTT.

The chain joins TRBV15 to TRBJ2-2; possible D gene TRBD1, 5 bases. CDR3 size: 17 residues. Germline values: CDR1 LNHNV, CDR2 YYDKDF (reference sequence). Trimming left V 0 bases short and J 4 bases short, with 15 bases between. The CDR3 is CATSRDPRQCPTGELFF. CDR3 in DNA: TGTGCCACCAGCAGAGATCCTCGACAGTGCCCCACCGGGGAGCTGTTTTTT.

The sample holds many counts of this clonotype. The CDR3: CATKGTRESTDTQYF. The CDR3 nucleotides are TGTGCCACCAAAGGGACTCGCGAGAGCACAGATACGCAGTATTTT. The J gene is TRBJ2-3, the V gene TRBV15, with D possibly matching TRBD2 (6 bases). CDR3 length equals 15 residues. V gave up 7 bases and J gave up 0 bases, with 14 bases separating them. Germline V gene data show CDR1 as LNHNV and CDR2 as YYDKDF (reference sequence).

This clonotype occurred many times. This rearrangement joins TRBV24-1 to TRBJ2-1, with D hard to call. Germline V gene data show CDR1 as KGHDR and CDR2 as SFDVKD. V gave up 4 bases and J gave up 9 bases, with 15 bases separating them. The CDR3 is 14 residues long. In DNA form, the CDR3 reads TGTGCCACCAGTGAACCACGCGTGGCGGCTGAGCAGTTCTTC. Amino acid sequence: CATSEPRVAAEQFF.